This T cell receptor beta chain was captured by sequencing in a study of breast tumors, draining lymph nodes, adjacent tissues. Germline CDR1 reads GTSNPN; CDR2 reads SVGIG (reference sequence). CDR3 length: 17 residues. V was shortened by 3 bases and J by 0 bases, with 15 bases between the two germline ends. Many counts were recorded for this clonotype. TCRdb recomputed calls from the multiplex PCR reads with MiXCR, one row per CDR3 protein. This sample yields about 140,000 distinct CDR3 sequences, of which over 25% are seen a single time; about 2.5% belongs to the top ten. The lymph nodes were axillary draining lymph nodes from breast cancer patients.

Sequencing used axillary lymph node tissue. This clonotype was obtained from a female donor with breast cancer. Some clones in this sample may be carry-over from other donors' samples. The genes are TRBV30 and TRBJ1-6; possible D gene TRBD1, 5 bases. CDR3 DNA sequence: TGTGCCTGGAGAAGGGGAGGCCGGAACTCCTATAATTCACCCCTCCACTTT. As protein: CAWRRGGRNSYNSPLHF.